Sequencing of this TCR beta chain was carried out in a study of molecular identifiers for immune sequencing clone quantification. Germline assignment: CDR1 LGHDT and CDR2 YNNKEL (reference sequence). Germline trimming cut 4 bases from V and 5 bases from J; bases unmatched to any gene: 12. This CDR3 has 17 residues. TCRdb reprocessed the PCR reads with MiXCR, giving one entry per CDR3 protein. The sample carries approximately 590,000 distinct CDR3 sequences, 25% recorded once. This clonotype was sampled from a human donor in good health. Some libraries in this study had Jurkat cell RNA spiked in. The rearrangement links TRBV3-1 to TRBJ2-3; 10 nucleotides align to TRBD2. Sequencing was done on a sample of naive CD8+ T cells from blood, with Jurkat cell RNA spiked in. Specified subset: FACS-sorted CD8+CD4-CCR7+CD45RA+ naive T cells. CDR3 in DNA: TGTGCCAGCAGCCCCAATCCCGGACTAGCGGACCTAGATACGCAGTATTTT. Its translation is CASSPNPGLADLDTQYF.